This T cell receptor (beta chain) derives from a study of T cell responses to AZD1222 COVID-19 vaccine. Notes on the study in general: Nearly half of spike-specific TCRs reportedly go after variant regions that carry no mutations. In a largely white British group with more females than males, clonal diversity was possibly underestimated. Repertoires were sampled only after the peak T cell response.

Produced via immunoSEQ multiplex PCR; TCRdb's table is partial and in-frame only. The sample contains roughly 180,000 clones, approximately 87% of which appear only once. Concerning this clone itself: Its matching antigen is unknown.

The sequencing used peripheral blood, collected on day 0 of MenACWY control vaccination. This TCR was recovered from an adult in good health.

CDR3 protein: CASSSTGGGVEQYF. DNA of the CDR3: TGCGCCAGCAGCTCGACAGGGGGAGGTGTCGAGCAGTACTTC. The chain combines TRBV5-1 with TRBJ2-7; 9 bases map to TRBD1. This CDR3 region has 14 residues. The V and J ends lost 3 bases and 6 bases, in that order; junction bases with no gene match: 7. Germline V gene lookup returns CDR1 SGHRS and CDR2 YFSETQ.